Listed below are T cell receptor beta chains from one sample, sequenced in a study of breast tumors, draining lymph nodes, adjacent tissues. TCRdb used MiXCR to reprocess the multiplex PCR reads, holding one entry per CDR3 protein. The repertoire consists of about 130,000 distinct CDR3 sequences, with roughly 21% occurring once and the leading ten covering roughly 4%. Sequenced material: axillary lymph node tissue. Receptors were obtained from a female donor with breast cancer. Some clones in this sample may be carry-over from other donors' samples. The CDR3 runs from the conserved cysteine through the conserved F or W. D genes are given only for firm matches. Clone size is given for some rows only: seen once, a few or many times, or a class if the clone is expanded.

J gene: TRBJ1-1; V gene: TRBV12-3/TRBV12-4; D gene: TRBD1; clone size: once; CDR3 protein: CASSGRQGAGEAFF; CDR3 DNA: TGTGCCAGCAGTGGACGACAGGGGGCTGGTGAAGCTTTCTTT
J gene: TRBJ1-2; V gene: TRBV20-1; D gene: .; clone size: many; CDR3 protein: CSVTTGIGGYTF; CDR3 DNA: TGCAGTGTAACAACAGGGATAGGTGGCTACACCTTC
J gene: TRBJ2-5; V gene: TRBV9; D gene: .; clone size: many; CDR3 protein: CASSVGGGAYIETQYF; CDR3 DNA: TGTGCCAGCAGCGTAGGGGGGGGCGCTTACATTGAGACCCAGTACTTC
J gene: TRBJ2-1; V gene: TRBV5-6; D gene: TRBD2; clone size: many; CDR3 protein: CASSRGREVYNEQFF; CDR3 DNA: TGTGCCAGCAGCCGGGGCCGGGAGGTGTACAATGAGCAGTTCTTC
J gene: TRBJ2-1; V gene: TRBV19; D gene: .; clone size: .; CDR3 protein: CASSPDPGDEQFF; CDR3 DNA: TGTGCCAGTAGTCCCGATCCCGGGGACGAGCAGTTCTTC
J gene: TRBJ1-2; V gene: TRBV18; D gene: TRBD1; clone size: many; CDR3 protein: CASSPDRGNNYGYTF; CDR3 DNA: TGTGCCAGCTCACCGGACAGGGGGAATAACTATGGCTACACCTTC
J gene: TRBJ1-6; V gene: TRBV6-5; D gene: .; clone size: many; CDR3 protein: CASSYSIRQGTSPLHF; CDR3 DNA: TGTGCCAGCAGTTACTCGATACGGCAGGGAACTTCACCCCTCCACTTT
J gene: TRBJ2-1; V gene: TRBV28; D gene: TRBD2; clone size: few; CDR3 protein: CAVLTSVGNEQFF; CDR3 DNA: TGTGCCGTCCTGACTAGCGTGGGCAATGAGCAGTTCTTC
J gene: TRBJ2-3; V gene: TRBV12-3/TRBV12-4; D gene: .; clone size: many; CDR3 protein: CASSLAGVGDTQYF; CDR3 DNA: TGTGCCAGCAGTTTGGCAGGGGTGGGAGATACGCAGTATTTT
J gene: TRBJ2-5; V gene: TRBV20-1; D gene: TRBD2; clone size: many; CDR3 protein: CSARAGGKGETQYF; CDR3 DNA: TGCAGTGCTAGAGCGGGAGGGAAGGGAGAGACCCAGTACTTC
J gene: TRBJ2-1; V gene: TRBV20-1; D gene: TRBD2; clone size: many; CDR3 protein: CSARDPGRGASYNEQFF; CDR3 DNA: TGCAGTGCTAGAGATCCGGGGCGGGGGGCCTCCTACAATGAGCAGTTCTTC